The 22 T cell receptor beta chains reported below all come from one sample, sequenced in a study of breast tumors, draining lymph nodes, adjacent tissues. Axillary draining lymph nodes of breast cancer patients supplied the node samples. TCRdb re-derived calls from the multiplex PCR reads in MiXCR, one entry per CDR3 protein. The sample yields 200,000 to 250,000 distinct CDR3 sequences, approximately 36% seen once. Sequencing was performed on axillary lymph node tissue. These receptors were taken from a female donor with breast cancer. Some clones in this sample may be carry-over from other donors' samples.

Ten or more counts support this clonotype. The chain uses TRBV10-2 and TRBJ2-1; D uncertain. The CDR3 is made up of 12 amino acids. From germline, CDR1 is WSHSY and CDR2 SAAADI. V lost 2 bases and J lost 6, with 5 bases in between. This CDR3 reads CASSETVNEQFF. DNA of the CDR3: TGCGCCAGCAGTGAGACCGTCAATGAGCAGTTCTTC.

This clonotype was picked up many times. The chain recombines TRBV11-3 with TRBJ2-5; the D gene is possibly TRBD2 (6 bases). The CDR3 is 16 amino acids. Trimming took off 4 bases at V and 0 bases at J, with 15 bases between the two ends. Germline V lookup: CDR1 SGHNT, CDR2 YENEEA. The CDR3 DNA reads TGTGCCAGCAGCTCCCCCGGGACGGGAGACCAAGAGACCCAGTACTTC. Protein sequence: CASSSPGTGDQETQYF.

This clonotype was observed at least ten times. The junction and the germline gene differ at one end; a read error may be behind it. The chain employs TRBV7-9 and TRBJ2-1, with TRBD2 identical over 9 bases. The CDR3 contains 13 residues. Germline CDR1 is SEHNR and CDR2 is FQNEAQ (reference sequence). The CDR3 DNA reads TGTGCCAGCACCTTATCAGCGGGAGGTGAGCAGTTCTTC. Translating it yields CASTLSAGGEQFF.

This clonotype has just a few counts. Possible read error: a much larger clone is one base away. V is TRBV7-3 and J is TRBJ2-1, with TRBD2 matching 11 bases. CDR3 length: 15 residues. Germline V gene lookup returns CDR1 SGHTA and CDR2 FQGTGA. DNA of the CDR3: TGTGCCAGCAGCCCCGGGACTAGCGGAGCCAATGAGCAGCTCTTC. It translates to CASSPGTSGANEQLF. The full variable domain, with the rest looked up from reference TRBV7-3 and TRBJ2-1, is GAGVSQTPSNKVTEKGKYVELRCDPISGHTALYWYRQSLGQGPEFLIYFQGTGAADDSGLPNDRFFAVRPEGSVSTLKIQRTERGDSAVYLCASSPGTSGANEQLFGPGTRLTVL.

In this sample, this clonotype turned up many times. The chain carries TRBV3-1 and TRBJ2-6; no clear D. The CDR3 has 15 residues. Between the trimmed V and J ends, which lost 4 bases and 2 bases, there was a span of 9 bases. Germline assignment: CDR1 LGHDT and CDR2 YNNKEL (reference sequence). The CDR3 coding sequence is TGTGCCAGCAGCCGCCGGAGTCCTGGGGCCAACGTCCTGACTTTC. It specifies CASSRRSPGANVLTF.

This clonotype showed up many times. The J gene is TRBJ2-2, the V gene TRBV6-6; D uncertain. Trimming took off 4 bases at V and 6 bases at J, with 6 bases between the two ends. Germline values: CDR1 MNHNY, CDR2 SVGAGI (reference sequence). The CDR3 has 12 residues. In nucleotides, the CDR3 is TGTGCCAGCAGTTCCCCGGCCGGGGAGCTGTTTTTT. Translation gives CASSSPAGELFF.

This chain connects TRBV10-1 to TRBJ2-2, with TRBD2 as a possible D gene (7 bases). This CDR3 has 16 amino acids. Per germline, CDR1 WNHNN and CDR2 SYGVQD (reference sequence). The V gene lost 6 bases and the J gene lost 2 bases, with 16 bases spanning the gap. The CDR3 DNA sequence: TGCGCCAGCAGCCCGGCGGGGGCCCTAAACACCGGGGAGCTGTTTTTT. The encoded protein is CASSPAGALNTGELFF.

The chain recombines TRBV7-2 with TRBJ2-2; TRBD2 matches at 10 bases. V gave up 2 bases and J gave up 5 bases; unmatched junction bases: 8. The CDR3 sequence is 17 residues long. Germline CDR1 is SGHTA and CDR2 is FQGNSA. The CDR3 region is CASSLTVPSGSTGELFF. CDR3 sequence (DNA): TGTGCCAGCAGCTTAACTGTCCCTAGCGGGAGTACCGGGGAGCTGTTTTTT.

This rearrangement joins TRBV20-1 to TRBJ1-5, with TRBD1 as a possible D gene (5 bases). In germline, CDR1 is DFQATT, CDR2 SNEGSKA (reference sequence). V lost 5 bases to trimming and J lost 2 bases, with 16 bases between them. The CDR3 totals 15 residues. Written as DNA, the CDR3 is TGCAGTGCTTCTCCGAGGGGACGTGGCAATCAGCCCCAGCATTTT. This codes for CSASPRGRGNQPQHF.

This clonotype was seen at least ten times. This rearrangement joins TRBV11-1 to TRBJ1-2; no firm D call. This CDR3 is 14 amino acids long. Per germline, CDR1 SGHAT and CDR2 FQDESV (reference sequence). Trimming took 0 bases from V and 3 from J, leaving 8 bases between them. The CDR3 DNA is TGTGCCAGCAGCTTAGCGGGGATGGACTATGGCTACACCTTC. Amino acids: CASSLAGMDYGYTF.

This chain links TRBV24-1 with TRBJ2-6, with unresolved D. The V gene's germline CDR1 is KGHDR and CDR2 SFDVKD. Trimming cost V 4 bases and J 4 bases, with 4 bases left between them. The CDR3 length is 13 residues. The CDR3 region is CATSEAGANVLTF. The CDR3 coding sequence is TGTGCCACCAGTGAGGCCGGGGCCAACGTCCTGACTTTC.

This clonotype was counted ten times or more. The chain recombines TRBV6-4 with TRBJ2-3, with D perhaps matching TRBD2 (6 bases). CDR3 length: 17 amino acids. Trimming removed 7 bases at V and 0 bases at J, with 20 bases between. Per germline, CDR1 MRHNA and CDR2 SNTAGT. CDR3 loop: CASIETGVGTSTDTQYF. The CDR3 coding sequence is TGTGCCAGCATTGAGACGGGGGTCGGAACTAGCACAGATACGCAGTATTTT.

The CDR3 protein is CASSAQTGGALETQYF. The CDR3 DNA sequence: TGTGCCAGCAGCGCCCAGACAGGGGGCGCGTTGGAGACCCAGTACTTC. The chain uses TRBV9 and TRBJ2-5; TRBD1 matches 10 bases. J lost 5 bases, V lost 3 bases, and 10 bases had no gene match. Germline CDR1 is SGDLS and CDR2 is YYNGEE. The CDR3 is made up of 16 amino acids. The full variable domain, its missing parts supplied by reference TRBV9 and TRBJ2-5, is DSGVTQTPKHLITATGQRVTLRCSPRSGDLSVYWYQQSLDQGLQFLIQYYNGEERAKGNILERFSAQQFPDLHSELNLSSLELGDSALYFCASSAQTGGALETQYFGPGTRLLVL.

The chain combines TRBV13 with TRBJ1-1; D is ambiguous. Trimming took off 5 bases at V and 4 bases at J, with 8 bases between the two ends. From germline, CDR1 is PRHDT and CDR2 FYEKMQ (reference sequence). The CDR3 is made up of 12 amino acids. CDR3 protein: CASSPGPTEAFF. The DNA for the CDR3 is TGTGCCAGCAGCCCCGGCCCCACTGAAGCTTTCTTT.

Ten or more counts support this clonotype. The chain uses TRBV7-9 and TRBJ2-3; possibly TRBD2 for D (6 bases). This CDR3 comprises 15 residues. Deletions cut 5 bases from V and 0 bases from J, with 12 bases between. Germline values: CDR1 SEHNR, CDR2 FQNEAQ (reference sequence). The CDR3 spells CASSPLGGSTDTQYF. The CDR3 nucleotides read TGTGCCAGCAGCCCTCTGGGGGGTAGCACAGATACGCAGTATTTT.

V usage is TRBV7-2 and J usage is TRBJ1-6; no firm D call. This CDR3 region has 12 residues. CDR1 and CDR2 from the germline V gene are SGHTA and FQGNSA. Trimming removed 5 bases at V and 7 bases at J, with 6 bases between. The CDR3 sequence is CASSPANSPLHF. The CDR3 DNA follows: TGTGCCAGCAGCCCAGCCAATTCACCCCTCCACTTT. Combining the CDR3 with reference TRBV7-2 and TRBJ1-6 gives the whole variable domain GAGVSQSPSNKVTEKGKDVELRCDPISGHTALYWYRQSLGQGLEFLIYFQGNSAPDKSGLPSDRFSAERTGGSVSTLTIQRTQQEDSAVYLCASSPANSPLHFGNGTRLTVT.

The chain combines TRBV12-3 or TRBV12-4 with TRBJ2-7; D is tentatively TRBD1 or TRBD2 (5 bases each). Trimming cost V 5 bases and J 0 bases, with 8 bases left between them. This CDR3 contains 13 residues. Written as DNA, the CDR3 is TGTGCCAGCAGTGGGACCAACTCCTACGAGCAGTACTTC. Translated: CASSGTNSYEQYF.

This clonotype was seen at least ten times. The V and J genes are TRBV12-3 or TRBV12-4 and TRBJ2-3; 8 bases map to TRBD2. Losses at the gene ends were 5 bases for V and 4 bases for J; bases not matched to a gene: 8. The CDR3 contains 15 residues. The CDR3 loop reads CASSPTGGAPDTQYF. CDR3 coding DNA: TGTGCCAGCAGTCCCACCGGGGGGGCCCCAGATACGCAGTATTTT.

This clonotype was recorded at least ten times. The chain recombines TRBV24-1 with TRBJ2-3; 9 bases align to TRBD2. After removal of 3 bases from V and 2 bases from J, the junction contained 8 bases not matched to a gene. CDR1 KGHDR and CDR2 SFDVKD come from the germline V gene. The CDR3 has 17 residues. CDR3 residues: CATSDDSGSISTDTQYF. CDR3 nucleotides: TGTGCCACCAGTGATGATAGCGGGAGTATATCCACAGATACGCAGTATTTT.

Concerning this clonotype itself: This may be a read error: a much more frequent sequence differs by one nucleotide. The CDR3 coding sequence is TGTGCCAGCCAGACTAGCACCTACGATGAGCAGTTCTTC. Translated, it gives CASQTSTYDEQFF. The V call is TRBV2, the J call TRBJ2-1; 7 bases fit TRBD2. Germline V gene data show CDR1 as SNHLY and CDR2 as FYNNEI. This CDR3 is built from 13 residues.

The chain has TRBV3-1 and TRBJ2-7; 8 bases match TRBD2. The CDR3 spans 15 residues. V shed 6 bases and J 1 base; nucleotides not matched to a gene: 8. Germline V lookup: CDR1 LGHDT, CDR2 YNNKEL (reference sequence). The chain's CDR3 is CASSRSGRKSYEQYF. CDR3 DNA sequence: TGTGCCAGCAGTCGGAGCGGGAGAAAGTCCTACGAGCAGTACTTC.

In its sample, this clonotype was seen many times. V and J are TRBV7-2 and TRBJ2-7; 8 nucleotides match TRBD2. The CDR3 extends over 18 amino acids. Germline V gene data show CDR1 as SGHTA and CDR2 as FQGNSA. V dropped 2 bases and J dropped 0; count of bases not matched to a gene: 12. CDR3 nucleotides: TGTGCCAGCAGCTTAACAGCGGGAGCGGCCACCATCTCCTACGAGCAGTACTTC. It is translated as CASSLTAGAATISYEQYF.